Listed below are T cell receptor beta chains from one sample, sequenced in a study of T cells in Graves' hyperthyroidism and ophthalmopathy. TCRdb itself ran the multiplex PCR reads through MiXCR, one entry per CDR3 protein. The table lists 540,000 or so distinct CDR3 sequences, less than 20% of them singletons. Sequenced sample: blood. Receptor source: a woman in her twenties or thirties with Graves' hyperthyroidism. CDR3s include the opening cysteine and the closing phenylalanine or tryptophan. The D gene is left open where the match is weak. The size field is filled for only some rows; it gives once, few, many or a size class.

D	J	size	V	DNA	CDR3
TRBD2	TRBJ2-1	few	TRBV9	TGTGCCAGCAGCGTTAGCGGGGGCTCCTACAATGAGCAGTTCTTC	CASSVSGGSYNEQFF
TRBD1	TRBJ2-7	.	TRBV14	TGTGCCAGCAGCAAAAGGGACAGGTACGACGAGCAGTACTTC	CASSKRDRYDEQYF
.	TRBJ2-3	many	TRBV11-2	TGTGCCAGCAGTTACTATCCCCCAAGACGGGCGGGAGATACGCAGTATTTT	CASSYYPPRRAGDTQYF
.	TRBJ2-7	.	TRBV27	TGTGCCAGCAGTAACGACAGGACGAGCGGGCAGTACTTC	CASSNDRTSGQYF
TRBD2	TRBJ2-5	once	TRBV13	TGTGCCACCTCACGGCGGGAGGAGACCCAGTACTTC	CATSRREETQYF
TRBD2	TRBJ2-3	.	TRBV4-3	TGCGCCAGCAGCTTTCAAGCGGGAGGGCCGGCAGATACGCAGTATTTT	CASSFQAGGPADTQYF
.	TRBJ2-7	many	TRBV30	TGTGCCTGGAGTGTAATGGCGGAGGGCGAGCAGTACTTC	CAWSVMAEGEQYF
.	TRBJ2-1	many	TRBV11-2	TGTGCCAGCAGCTTAGATCGTGGGGGGGCCATCCCAAATGAGCAGTTCTTC	CASSLDRGGAIPNEQFF
TRBD2	TRBJ2-1	many	TRBV14	TGTGCCAGCAGCCAAATAGCGGGAGGGTACAATGAGCAGTTCTTC	CASSQIAGGYNEQFF
TRBD2	TRBJ2-3	many	TRBV6-5	TGTGCCAGCAGTTACTCGTATAGAGGGAGGGCCGGATTAGATACGCAGTATTTT	CASSYSYRGRAGLDTQYF
TRBD1	TRBJ2-7	many	TRBV2	TGTGCCAGCAGCGAAGGGGGCCGGGAGCAGTACTTC	CASSEGGREQYF
TRBD1	TRBJ2-2	.	TRBV4-1	TGCGCCAGCATGAAGCCCGGGACAGGGTCTTCCCGGGAGCTGTTTTTT	CASMKPGTGSSRELFF
.	TRBJ2-2	.	TRBV7-9	TGTGCCAGCGTGGTTGGTACCGGGGAGCTGTTTTTT	CASVVGTGELFF
TRBD2	TRBJ2-2	many	TRBV11-3	TGTGCCAGCAGCCTCAGACTAGCGGGAGGAACCGGGGAGCTGTTTTTT	CASSLRLAGGTGELFF
.	TRBJ1-6	.	TRBV3-1	TGTGCCAGCAGCCAAAGGGGTCTCAGAACGGGCAGACTCAATTCACCCCTCCACTTT	CASSQRGLRTGRLNSPLHF
.	TRBJ2-7	many	TRBV20-1	TGCAGTGCTGACAGGTCCTACGAGCAGTACTTC	CSADRSYEQYF
TRBD2	TRBJ2-3	many	TRBV19	TGTGCCAGTAAGCGGGACGGCACAGATACGCAGTATTTT	CASKRDGTDTQYF
TRBD2	TRBJ2-1	many	TRBV28	TGTGCCAGCCACCCCAGGACTAGCGGGCACAATGAGCAGTTCTTC	CASHPRTSGHNEQFF
TRBD1	TRBJ2-7	.	TRBV28	TGTGCCAGCATGGGGACAGGGCAGTACGAGCAGTACTTC	CASMGTGQYEQYF
TRBD2	TRBJ2-1	.	TRBV29-1	TGCAGCCTCAGGGAGCGGGAGGGGGCATACAATGAGCAGTTCTTC	CSLREREGAYNEQFF
TRBD2	TRBJ2-7	few	TRBV5-1	TGCGCCAGCAGCTGGGGGGGCGAGCAGTACTTC	CASSWGGEQYF
.	TRBJ1-4	many	TRBV11-2	TGTGCCAGCAGCTCCACTTATGCGGGGTCAGAGGGAGAAAAACTGTTTTTT	CASSSTYAGSEGEKLFF
.	TRBJ2-7	many	TRBV7-9	TGTGCCAGCAGCTGGGGAACATTCAACGAGCAGTACTTC	CASSWGTFNEQYF
.	TRBJ2-1	many	TRBV27	TGTGCCAGCAGTTTATATCCCGCCGGCGGTGAGCAGTTCTTC	CASSLYPAGGEQFF
TRBD1	TRBJ2-1	few	TRBV18	TGTGCCAGCTCAGGACAGGGGGTATCGAATGAGCAGTTCTTC	CASSGQGVSNEQFF
.	TRBJ2-7	many	TRBV30	TGTGCCTGGAGTGTCGAGGACGGAGCCTACGAGCAGTACTTC	CAWSVEDGAYEQYF
.	TRBJ1-4	many	TRBV6-1	TGTGCCAGCAGACAGCACAGTACGAATGAAAAACTGTTTTTT	CASRQHSTNEKLFF
TRBD2	TRBJ2-1	many	TRBV11-2	TGTGCCAGCAGCTTAGATCAAAGGACTAGCGGCGGTGAGCAGTTCTTC	CASSLDQRTSGGEQFF
TRBD2	TRBJ2-7	few	TRBV5-1	TGCGCCAGCAGCTGGCCGGGACTAGGGTTTGAGCAGTACTTC	CASSWPGLGFEQYF
.	TRBJ2-7	many	TRBV10-3	TGTGCCATCAGAGTACAGAGTCAGGGAGGCGAGCAGTACTTC	CAIRVQSQGGEQYF
.	TRBJ2-1	few	TRBV9	TGTGCCAGCAGCGTAGTAGGCGCGTCCACCTACAATGAGCAGTTCTTC	CASSVVGASTYNEQFF
TRBD1	TRBJ1-4	few	TRBV12-3/TRBV12-4	TGTGCCAGCAGTTTATTTTTCGGACAGGACCATGAAAAACTGTTTTTT	CASSLFFGQDHEKLFF
.	TRBJ1-5	.	TRBV6-1	TGTGCCAGCGCGGAACATAGCAATCAGCCCCAGCATTTT	CASAEHSNQPQHF
.	TRBJ1-5	.	TRBV6-7	TGTGCCAGCAGTCGACTTCCGACAGGAGGTAGCAATCAGCCCCAGCATTTT	CASSRLPTGGSNQPQHF
TRBD1	TRBJ2-1	.	TRBV20-1	TGCAGTGCCCCCCGACAGGGGAATGAGCAGTTCTTC	CSAPRQGNEQFF
TRBD2	TRBJ2-7	many	TRBV11-1	TGTGCCAGCAGCCCGGACCGGACTAGCGGGGGGGAGTACTTC	CASSPDRTSGGEYF
.	TRBJ2-2	many	TRBV10-3	TGTGCCATCAGTGAGTCTACGGTCACCGGGGAGCTGTTTTTT	CAISESTVTGELFF
.	TRBJ2-5	many	TRBV2	TGTGCCAGCTCAGAAGAAGAGACCCAGTACTTC	CASSEEETQYF
.	TRBJ2-4	many	TRBV18	TGTGCCAGCTCTTCTCCGGCATCGGTAGCCAAAAACATTCAGTACTTC	CASSSPASVAKNIQYF
.	TRBJ2-7	many	TRBV27	TGTGCCAGCAGTTTAGCCCAGGACAGCCCCTACGAGCAGTACTTC	CASSLAQDSPYEQYF
.	TRBJ1-5	few	TRBV19	TGTGCCAGTAGTCGATGGGGGGAGCAAAATAGCAATCAGCCCCAGCATTTT	CASSRWGEQNSNQPQHF
.	TRBJ2-3	many	TRBV30	TGTGCCTCGGGAGAAGATACGCAGTATTTT	CASGEDTQYF
.	TRBJ2-7	many	TRBV30	TGTGCCTGGACCCCCGACAGCAGCGGCTCCGAGAGCAACGAGCAGTACTTC	CAWTPDSSGSESNEQYF
.	TRBJ1-4	few	TRBV6-1	TGTGCCAGCAGTTGGACAGTGCTTAATGAAAAACTGTTTTTT	CASSWTVLNEKLFF
TRBD1	TRBJ2-7	once	TRBV7-2	TGTGCCAGCAGCCCACAACAGGGGGCGGTATACGAGCAGTACTTC	CASSPQQGAVYEQYF